This T cell receptor beta chain was recorded in a study of metastatic and nonmetastatic thyroid tumors. As for the study in general: Repertoires were compared across blood and tumor or nodule tissue from malignant and benign thyroid patients. Study results and caveats: The reported finding was significantly higher TCR beta diversity in malignant thyroid tumors relative to benign nodules, in blood and tumor.

Original analysis: Built for papillary thyroid cancer, a distant-metastasis classifier drew on CDR3 differences across clinicopathological groups. MiXCR was used by TCRdb to re-call the PCR reads. TCRdb, rather than the study authors, made the V and J calls. The repertoire holds roughly 13,000 clones, with 25% to 35% as singletons. Patients were all untreated before their thyroid surgery. With regard to this clone: Antigen: not known.

The CDR3 runs 16 residues. Looked up from germline, CDR1 is SGHAT and CDR2 is FQNNGV. The ends were cut back, 0 bases at V and 5 bases at J, with 13 bases in the middle. The chain recombines TRBV11-2 with TRBJ2-2; possible D gene TRBD1, 5 bases. This clonotype originated in a female donor with papillary thyroid cancer or a benign thyroid nodule (not recorded which). Some clones in this sample may be carry-over from other donors' samples. Sequenced: blood. In DNA form, the CDR3 reads TGTGCCAGCAGCTTAGATCTGGCAGGGATAACCGGGGAGCTGTTTTTT. Translating gives CASSLDLAGITGELFF.